These T cell receptor beta chains were read from a single sample in a study of TIL therapy for anti-PD-1-resistant metastatic lung cancer. Clones were read by immunoSEQ multiplex PCR, and TCRdb kept only the in-frame ones, dropping some. The sample includes around 20,000 clones, over 60% of them seen just once. The material was blood, obtained at baseline. The receptors shown here come from a person aged 25-80 years with non-small cell lung cancer. Each CDR3 is given with its conserved first and last residue. Fields, in order: V gene, J gene, D gene, clone size, CDR3 protein, CDR3 DNA. The D gene is left open where the match is weak. The size of a clone is reported for some rows only, either as once, few or many, or as a class for expanded clones.

TRBV4-3	TRBJ1-2	NA	NA	CASSQVGVRSQSYGYTF	TGCGCCAGCAGCCAAGTTGGGGTGAGGTCACAGAGCTATGGCTACACCTTC
TRBV7-2	TRBJ2-2	NA	NA	CASSLGVSTGELFF	TGTGCCAGCAGCTTAGGGGTGTCGACCGGGGAGCTGTTTTTT
TRBV7-9	TRBJ2-2	NA	NA	CASSGWGTTQNTGELFF	TGTGCCAGCAGCGGATGGGGGACCACTCAAAACACCGGGGAGCTGTTTTTT
TRBV5-6	TRBJ1-6	NA	few	CASSLSSYQDLTNSPLHF	TGTGCCAGCAGCCTTTCGTCCTACCAGGACCTTACTAATTCACCCCTCCACTTT
TRBV5-6	TRBJ1-2	NA	NA	CASSPPSSGLTGYTF	TGTGCCAGCAGCCCGCCATCCTCCGGACTTACTGGCTACACCTTC
TRBV6-5	TRBJ2-7	TRBD1	NA	CASNPGTGAYEQYF	TGTGCCAGCAACCCCGGAACAGGGGCCTACGAGCAGTACTTC
TRBV5-1	TRBJ2-7	NA	few	CASSSGLIYEQYF	TGCGCCAGCAGCTCAGGGCTTATCTACGAGCAGTACTTC
TRBV4-3	TRBJ2-3	TRBD1	NA	CASSQSRDSVTQYF	TGCGCCAGCAGCCAAAGCCGGGACAGCGTTACGCAGTATTTT
TRBV28	TRBJ1-6	NA	NA	CASITGGPNSPLHF	TGTGCCAGCATCACGGGGGGCCCTAATTCACCCCTCCACTTT
TRBV6-5	TRBJ1-6	TRBD1	NA	CASSYSGQGYSPLHF	TGTGCCAGCAGTTACTCAGGACAGGGCTATTCACCCCTCCACTTT
TRBV25-1	TRBJ1-2	TRBD1	NA	CASSESTGGLGGYTF	TGTGCCAGCAGTGAGTCGACAGGGGGCCTTGGCGGCTACACCTTC
TRBV19	TRBJ2-2	NA	NA	CASRVTGTGELFF	TGTGCCAGTAGGGTGACAGGTACCGGGGAGCTGTTTTTT
TRBV6-6	TRBJ2-7	NA	NA	CASSPRGRLYEQYF	TGTGCCAGCAGTCCCCGGGGGCGCCTCTACGAGCAGTACTTC
TRBV19	TRBJ1-6	NA	NA	CASSTQGLSYNSPLHF	TGTGCCAGTAGTACCCAGGGACTCTCCTATAATTCACCCCTCCACTTT
TRBV10-3	TRBJ2-7	TRBD1	NA	CAISEFGTGGDSGHF	TGTGCCATCAGTGAGTTTGGGACAGGAGGGGATTCGGGGCACTTC
TRBV5-1	TRBJ1-1	NA	NA	CASSPREGGNTEAFF	TGCGCCAGCAGCCCCCGGGAGGGGGGGAACACTGAAGCTTTCTTT
TRBV20-1	TRBJ2-1	NA	once	CSGDQYNEQFF	TGCAGTGGCGACCAGTACAATGAGCAGTTCTTC
TRBV2	TRBJ2-7	NA	NA	CASSDGYLSYEQYF	TGTGCCAGCAGTGATGGGTACCTATCTTACGAGCAGTACTTC
TRBV29-1	TRBJ1-1	TRBD1	NA	CSVDVTGITEAFF	TGCAGCGTTGACGTGACAGGGATCACTGAAGCTTTCTTT
TRBV7-9	TRBJ2-1	NA	NA	CASSFTYDEQFF	TGTGCCAGCAGCTTCACTTACGATGAGCAGTTCTTC
TRBV6-5	TRBJ2-6	NA	once	CASYSSGANVLTF	TGTGCCAGCTACAGCTCTGGGGCCAACGTCCTGACTTTC
TRBV19	TRBJ2-4	NA	NA	CASSMPRTFVNIQYF	TGTGCCAGTAGTATGCCCCGAACCTTTGTGAACATTCAGTACTTC
TRBV3-1/TRBV3-2	TRBJ2-4	TRBD2	once	CASSQEGALAGGVVGQYF	TGTGCCAGCAGCCAAGAAGGCGCCCTAGCGGGAGGGGTTGTGGGTCAGTACTTC
TRBV9	TRBJ1-2	NA	NA	CASSVVGALNYGYTF	TGTGCCAGCAGCGTAGTTGGGGCGCTAAACTATGGCTACACCTTC
TRBV2	TRBJ2-5	TRBD1	NA	CASSEGARETQYF	TGTGCCAGCAGCGAGGGGGCTCGGGAGACCCAGTACTTC
TRBV5-1	TRBJ2-1	TRBD2	few	CASSLVPSGRAFEQFF	TGCGCCAGCAGCTTGGTACCTAGCGGGAGGGCCTTTGAGCAGTTCTTC
TRBV5-1	TRBJ2-2	NA	NA	CASNEPSGGTGELFF	TGCGCCAGCAACGAGCCCAGCGGAGGGACCGGGGAGCTGTTTTTT
TRBV19	TRBJ1-6	TRBD1	NA	CASTPTGENSPLHF	TGTGCCAGTACCCCGACAGGGGAGAATTCACCCCTCCACTTT
TRBV28	TRBJ2-1	TRBD2	NA	CASSLSYLTSGYNEQFF	TGTGCCAGCAGTTTATCCTATTTGACTAGCGGGTACAATGAGCAGTTCTTC
TRBV5-4	TRBJ2-5	NA	NA	CASSPGGRVQETQYF	TGTGCCAGCAGCCCGGGGGGCCGGGTCCAAGAGACCCAGTACTTC